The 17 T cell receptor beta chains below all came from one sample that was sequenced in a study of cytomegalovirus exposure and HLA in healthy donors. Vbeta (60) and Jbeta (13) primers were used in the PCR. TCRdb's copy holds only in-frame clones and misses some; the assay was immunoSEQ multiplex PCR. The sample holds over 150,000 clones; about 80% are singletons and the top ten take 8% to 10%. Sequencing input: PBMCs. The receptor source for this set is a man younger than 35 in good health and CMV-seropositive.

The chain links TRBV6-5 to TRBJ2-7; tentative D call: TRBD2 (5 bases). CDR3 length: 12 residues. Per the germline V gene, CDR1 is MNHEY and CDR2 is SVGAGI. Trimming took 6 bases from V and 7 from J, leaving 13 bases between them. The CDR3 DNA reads TGTGCCAGCAGCCGTCTGAGGGAAGAGCAGTACTTC. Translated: CASSRLREEQYF.

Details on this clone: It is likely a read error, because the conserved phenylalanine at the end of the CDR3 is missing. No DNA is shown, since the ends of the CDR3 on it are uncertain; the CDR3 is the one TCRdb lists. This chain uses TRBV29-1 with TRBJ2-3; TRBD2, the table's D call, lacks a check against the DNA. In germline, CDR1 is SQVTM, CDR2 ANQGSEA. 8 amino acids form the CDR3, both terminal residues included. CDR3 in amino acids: CSVEGPRL.

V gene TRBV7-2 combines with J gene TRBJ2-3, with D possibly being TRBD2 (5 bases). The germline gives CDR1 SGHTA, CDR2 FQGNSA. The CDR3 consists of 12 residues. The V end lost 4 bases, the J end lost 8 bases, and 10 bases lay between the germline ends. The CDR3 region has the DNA TGTGCCAGCAGCTGGACTTCCCCTACGCAGTATTTT. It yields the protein CASSWTSPTQYF.

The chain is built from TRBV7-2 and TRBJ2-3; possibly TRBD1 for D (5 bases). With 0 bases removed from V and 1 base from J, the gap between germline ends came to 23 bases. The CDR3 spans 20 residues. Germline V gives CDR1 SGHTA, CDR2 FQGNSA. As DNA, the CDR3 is TGTGCCAGCAGCTTAGCTCTCCCTTGGCCCCGGGCCAGGGGCACAGATACGCAGTATTTT. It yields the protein CASSLALPWPRARGTDTQYF.

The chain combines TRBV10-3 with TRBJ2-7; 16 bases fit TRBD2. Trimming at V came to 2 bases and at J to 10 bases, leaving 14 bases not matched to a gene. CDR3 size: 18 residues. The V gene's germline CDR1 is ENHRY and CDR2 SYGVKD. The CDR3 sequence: CAISEPRLTGLAGGGQYF. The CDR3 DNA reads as TGTGCCATCAGTGAGCCGCGATTAACGGGACTAGCGGGAGGGGGACAGTACTTC.

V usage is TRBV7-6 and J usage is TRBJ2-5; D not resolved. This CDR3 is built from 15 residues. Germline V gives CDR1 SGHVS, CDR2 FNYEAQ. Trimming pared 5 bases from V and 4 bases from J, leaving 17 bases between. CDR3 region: CASSVFDRFGETQYF. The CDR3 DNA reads TGTGCCAGCAGCGTCTTCGATCGTTTCGGAGAGACCCAGTACTTC.

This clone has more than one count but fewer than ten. The DNA of the CDR3 is TGTGCCAGCAGTACAGGTAGCCTAAACACCGGGGAGCTGTTTTTT. This encodes CASSTGSLNTGELFF. The chain has TRBV7-9 and TRBJ2-2, with D maybe TRBD1 (5 bases). V was trimmed by 6 bases and J by 2 bases, leaving 13 bases between them. Germline loops: CDR1 SEHNR, CDR2 FQNEAQ (reference sequence). This CDR3 has 15 residues.

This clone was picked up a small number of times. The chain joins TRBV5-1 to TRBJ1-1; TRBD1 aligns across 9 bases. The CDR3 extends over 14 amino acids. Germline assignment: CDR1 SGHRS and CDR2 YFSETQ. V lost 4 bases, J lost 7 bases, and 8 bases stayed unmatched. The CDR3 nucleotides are TGCGCCAGCAGCCCGGGACAGGGACGGGATGAAGCTTTCTTT. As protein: CASSPGQGRDEAFF.

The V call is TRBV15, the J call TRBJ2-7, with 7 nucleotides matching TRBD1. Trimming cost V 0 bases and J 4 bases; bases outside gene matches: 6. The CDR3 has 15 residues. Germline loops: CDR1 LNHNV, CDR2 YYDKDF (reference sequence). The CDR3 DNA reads TGTGCCACCAGCAGAGATGAGGGGGCTAATTACGAGCAGTACTTC. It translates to CATSRDEGANYEQYF.

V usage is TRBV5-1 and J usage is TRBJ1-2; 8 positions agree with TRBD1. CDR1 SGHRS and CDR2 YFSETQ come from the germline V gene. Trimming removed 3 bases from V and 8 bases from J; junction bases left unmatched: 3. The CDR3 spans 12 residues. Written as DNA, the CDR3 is TGCGCCAGCAGCTCCTCAGGGGGCGGCTACACCTTC. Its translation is CASSSSGGGYTF.

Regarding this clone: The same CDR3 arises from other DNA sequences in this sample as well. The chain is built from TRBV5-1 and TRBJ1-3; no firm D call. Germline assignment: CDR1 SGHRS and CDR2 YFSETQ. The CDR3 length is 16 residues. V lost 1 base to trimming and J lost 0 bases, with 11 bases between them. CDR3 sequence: CASSLTGGISGNTIYF. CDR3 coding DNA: TGCGCCAGCAGCTTGACGGGCGGGATCTCTGGAAACACCATATATTTT.

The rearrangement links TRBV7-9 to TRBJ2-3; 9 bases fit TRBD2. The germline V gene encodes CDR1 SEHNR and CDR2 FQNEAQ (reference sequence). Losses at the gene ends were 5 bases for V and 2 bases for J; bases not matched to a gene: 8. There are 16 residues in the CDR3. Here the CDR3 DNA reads TGTGCCAGCAGCGCTGGCCTAGCGGGGTTCACAGATACGCAGTATTTT. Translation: CASSAGLAGFTDTQYF.

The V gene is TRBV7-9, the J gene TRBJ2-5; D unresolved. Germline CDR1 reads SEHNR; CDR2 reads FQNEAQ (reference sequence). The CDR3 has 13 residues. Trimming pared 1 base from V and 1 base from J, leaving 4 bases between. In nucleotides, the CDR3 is TGTGCCAGCAGCTTAGGAGGCCAAGAGACCCAGTACTTC. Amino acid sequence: CASSLGGQETQYF.

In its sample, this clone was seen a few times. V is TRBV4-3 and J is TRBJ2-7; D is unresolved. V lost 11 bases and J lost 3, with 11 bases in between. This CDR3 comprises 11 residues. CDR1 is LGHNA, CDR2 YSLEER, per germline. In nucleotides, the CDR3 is TGCGCCTACCAGCGCTTCTACGAGCAGTACTTC. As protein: CAYQRFYEQYF.

The CDR3 bases are TGTGCCAGCACCGAGGAGGGTGTTATCCTCGAGCAGTACTTC. As protein: CASTEEGVILEQYF. The rearrangement links TRBV2 to TRBJ2-7, with D possibly being TRBD2 (6 bases). Trimming pared 7 bases from V and 6 bases from J, leaving 19 bases between. This CDR3 spans 14 amino acids. Germline V gene data show CDR1 as SNHLY and CDR2 as FYNNEI.

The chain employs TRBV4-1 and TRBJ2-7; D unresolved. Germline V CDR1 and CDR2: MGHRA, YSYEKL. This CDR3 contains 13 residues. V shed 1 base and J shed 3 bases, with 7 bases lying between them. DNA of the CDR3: TGCGCCAGCAGCCAAGCAGGCAACTACGAGCAGTACTTC. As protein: CASSQAGNYEQYF.

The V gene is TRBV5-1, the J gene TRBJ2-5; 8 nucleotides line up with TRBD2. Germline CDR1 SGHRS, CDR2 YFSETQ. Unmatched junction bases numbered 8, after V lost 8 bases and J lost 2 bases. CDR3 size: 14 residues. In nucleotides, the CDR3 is TGCGCCAGTTCGGGGGGGGGTCATCAAGAGACCCAGTACTTC. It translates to CASSGGGHQETQYF.